The 8 T cell receptor beta chains listed next were all sequenced from one sample in a study of CD8 T cells in ankylosing spondylitis. MiXCR, run by TCRdb on the 5' RACE reads, gives a single entry per CDR3 protein. The table shows some 300,000 distinct CDR3 sequences, with around 21% occurring only once. The specimen sequenced was blood, either unsorted or a sorted T cell fraction (not recorded which). These receptors were taken from a female donor with ankylosing spondylitis or in good health (not recorded which).

This clonotype was observed a handful of times. This chain links TRBV12-3 or TRBV12-4 with TRBJ2-3; TRBD1 might be the D (5 bases). Trimming removed 7 bases at V and 0 bases at J, with 14 bases between. The CDR3 contains 15 residues. The CDR3 coding sequence is TGTGCCAGCACCCATGGCAGGGCTAGCACAGATACGCAGTATTTT. Residues: CASTHGRASTDTQYF.

The table lists this clonotype with a few counts. The CDR3 DNA sequence: TGTGCCACCAGTGAAGGTAGCGGGAGTCGCAGTGAGCAGTTCTTC. Amino acids: CATSEGSGSRSEQFF. The chain is built from TRBV24-1 and TRBJ2-1; 9 bases fit TRBD2. This CDR3 spans 15 amino acids. Germline-derived CDR1 and CDR2 are KGHDR and SFDVKD. Trimming took 4 bases from V and 9 from J; bases not matched to a gene: 9.

The J gene is TRBJ2-5, the V gene TRBV7-9; 9 bases line up with TRBD1. The germline CDR1 and CDR2 sequences are SEHNR and FQNEAQ (reference sequence). CDR3 length: 15 residues. V gave up 5 bases and J gave up 5 bases; unmatched junction bases: 9. CDR3 DNA: TGTGCCAGCAGCAGTATGACAGGGGGGACGGAGACCCAGTACTTC. It is translated as CASSSMTGGTETQYF. Looking up the rest from reference TRBV7-9 and TRBJ2-5 gives the full variable domain: DTGVSQNPRHKITKRGQNVTFRCDPISEHNRLYWYRQTLGQGPEFLTYFQNEAQLEKSRLLSDRFSAERPKGSFSTLEIQRTEQGDSAMYLCASSSMTGGTETQYFGPGTRLLVL.

The gene calls are TRBV12-3 or TRBV12-4 and TRBJ2-3, with D tentatively TRBD2 (5 bases). The CDR3 totals 16 residues. Trimming pared 2 bases from V and 2 bases from J, leaving 14 bases between. The CDR3 nucleotides are TGTGCCAGCAGTTTAAATAGAGGACTGTCCACAGATACGCAGTATTTT. As protein: CASSLNRGLSTDTQYF.

The chain is built from TRBV5-1 and TRBJ2-1; D not certain. V lost 0 bases and J lost 4, with 11 bases in between. CDR3 length: 15 residues. The germline gives CDR1 SGHRS, CDR2 YFSETQ. The CDR3 DNA follows: TGCGCCAGCAGCTTGGACAGTCCGATTTACAATGAGCAGTTCTTC. Protein sequence: CASSLDSPIYNEQFF.

V is TRBV27 and J is TRBJ1-1, with 7 bases identical to TRBD1. The CDR3 extends over 14 amino acids. The V and J ends lost 6 bases and 1 base, in that order; junction bases with no gene match: 5. Looked up from germline, CDR1 is MNHEY and CDR2 is SMNVEV (reference sequence). The CDR3: CASRTGTANTEAFF. Written as DNA, the CDR3 is TGTGCCAGCAGAACCGGGACAGCGAACACTGAAGCTTTCTTT.

This clonotype was seen a handful of times. CDR3 sequence (DNA): TGCAGTGCCCCTAGGAAGGGCGCTCCTCCGGGGAATGAGCAGTTCTTC. It translates to CSAPRKGAPPGNEQFF. The V and J genes are TRBV20-1 and TRBJ2-1; maybe TRBD2 (5 bases). The CDR3 runs to 16 residues. Germline values: CDR1 DFQATT, CDR2 SNEGSKA (reference sequence). V lost 6 bases and J 7 bases, leaving 25 bases between the germline ends.

This clonotype turned up a few times. The chain joins TRBV6-2 or TRBV6-3 to TRBJ2-7; 13 positions match TRBD2. The J segment lost 6 bases and the V segment lost 7 bases, leaving 6 bases of the junction unmatched. There are 14 residues in the CDR3. Germline V lookup: CDR1 MNHEY, CDR2 SVGEGT. The CDR3 sequence: CASTWTSGSVEQYF. The CDR3 nucleotides read TGTGCCAGCACCTGGACTAGCGGGAGTGTCGAGCAGTACTTC.